These T cell receptor beta chains were read from a single sample in a study of blood T cells in healthy people across ages. TCRdb re-called the 5' RACE reads with MiXCR, one entry per CDR3 protein. The sample has over a million distinct CDR3 sequences; 35% to 50% are singletons. Sequenced: blood. The origin of the receptors is a woman in her sixties or seventies in good health. Each CDR3 is given with its conserved first and last residue. Each record gives: D gene, clone size, V gene, J gene, CDR3 protein, CDR3 DNA. A D gene is named only where the DNA matches it firmly. Size values are once, few and many counts, or a class for expanded clones, and some rows have none.

.	few	TRBV28	TRBJ1-4	CASRPSGGKLFF	TGTGCCAGCAGGCCGTCCGGGGGGAAACTGTTTTTT
TRBD1	few	TRBV20-1	TRBJ2-5	CSALDRFQETQYF	TGCAGTGCTTTGGACAGGTTCCAAGAGACCCAGTACTTC
.	.	TRBV29-1	TRBJ2-7	CSVEASAPVYEQYF	TGCAGCGTTGAAGCTAGCGCCCCTGTCTACGAGCAGTACTTC
.	.	TRBV7-6	TRBJ1-2	CASSPRPRPTYGYTF	TGTGCCAGCAGCCCCCGACCGCGACCTACCTATGGCTACACCTTC
.	few	TRBV9	TRBJ2-3	CASSYQGRSTDTQYF	TGTGCCAGCAGCTACCAGGGACGTAGCACAGATACGCAGTATTTT
.	.	TRBV2	TRBJ2-3	CASGVQGTGTDTQYF	TGTGCCAGCGGCGTACAGGGCACGGGCACAGATACGCAGTATTTT
.	many	TRBV29-1	TRBJ2-5	CSVDRGLETQYF	TGCAGCGTTGACCGGGGCCTGGAGACCCAGTACTTC
.	.	TRBV4-2	TRBJ2-5	CASSQERTETQYF	TGTGCCAGCAGCCAAGAACGAACGGAGACCCAGTACTTC
.	.	TRBV6-2/TRBV6-3	TRBJ1-1	CASSYVRGTEAFF	TGTGCCAGCAGTTACGTTCGGGGCACTGAAGCTTTCTTT
.	few	TRBV7-2	TRBJ1-2	CASSDTGFRGYTF	TGTGCCAGCAGCGACACAGGGTTTCGTGGCTACACCTTC
.	.	TRBV2	TRBJ2-5	CASTPRTGVAQETQYF	TGTGCCAGCACTCCCCGTACTGGGGTAGCCCAGGAGACCCAGTACTTC
.	.	TRBV5-1	TRBJ2-2	CASSLRAGLWELFF	TGCGCCAGCAGCCTCCGGGCAGGTCTTTGGGAGCTGTTTTTT
.	.	TRBV5-1	TRBJ2-3	CASSLESPIPSADTQYF	TGCGCCAGCAGCTTGGAGTCTCCTATTCCTAGCGCAGATACGCAGTATTTT
TRBD1	few	TRBV27	TRBJ2-7	CASSLRTGGGEQYF	TGTGCCAGCAGTTTGAGGACAGGGGGCGGGGAGCAGTACTTC
.	.	TRBV27	TRBJ2-7	CASSLSEGVVSYEQYF	TGTGCCAGCAGTTTATCAGAGGGAGTGGTCTCCTACGAGCAGTACTTC
.	.	TRBV27	TRBJ2-7	CASRRQATYEQYF	TGTGCCAGCAGGCGGCAGGCCACCTACGAGCAGTACTTC